One sample yielded the 20 T cell receptor beta chains listed below, sequenced in a study of follicular helper T cells after annual influenza vaccination. Documented time point: 2014-2015 season, pre-vaccination. Method: immunoSEQ multiplex PCR; TCRdb's copy keeps in-frame clones and lacks some. The sample lists around 25,000 clones, roughly 80% seen once, with approximately 1.3% in the top ten. Sequencing was performed on CXCR5+ CD38- circulating T follicular helper cells from blood, taken on the day of influenza vaccination. Subset given: circulating Tfh, non-naive CD4+CXCR5+PD-1+ (ICOS+CD38+ or ICOS-CD38-). The receptors here all came from an adult who received the influenza vaccine.

V is TRBV6-5 and J is TRBJ1-1, with a weak D call TRBD1 (6 bases). This CDR3 has 11 residues. V shed 8 bases and J shed 8 bases, with 12 bases lying between them. Germline CDR1 is MNHEY and CDR2 is SVGAGI. CDR3 region: CASQGRGEAFF. The CDR3, as DNA: TGTGCCAGCCAGGGAAGGGGGGAAGCTTTCTTT.

This rearrangement joins TRBV9 to TRBJ1-1, with D possibly matching TRBD1 (6 bases). Germline V gene sequence: CDR1 SGDLS, CDR2 YYNGEE. There are 15 residues in the CDR3. The V gene lost 3 bases and the J gene lost 3 bases, with 15 bases spanning the gap. CDR3 amino acids: CASSAGPGAHTEAFF. CDR3 nucleotide sequence: TGTGCCAGCAGCGCAGGTCCAGGGGCCCACACTGAAGCTTTCTTT. Supplemented by reference TRBV9 and TRBJ1-1, the full variable domain reads DSGVTQTPKHLITATGQRVTLRCSPRSGDLSVYWYQQSLDQGLQFLIQYYNGEERAKGNILERFSAQQFPDLHSELNLSSLELGDSALYFCASSAGPGAHTEAFFGQGTRLTVV.

The chain joins TRBV5-1 to TRBJ2-7, with 7 bases aligning to TRBD1. Trimming at V came to 5 bases and at J to 3 bases, leaving 5 bases not matched to a gene. Germline V CDR1 and CDR2: SGHRS, YFSETQ. This CDR3 comprises 13 residues. The CDR3 DNA is TGCGCCAGCAGGACCGGGACAGACTACGAGCAGTACTTC. It is translated as CASRTGTDYEQYF.

The rearrangement joins TRBV30 to TRBJ2-7; 12 bases fit TRBD1. The CDR3 runs 12 residues. Germline V gives CDR1 GTSNPN, CDR2 SVGIG (reference sequence). The CDR3 spells CAWDRGPNEQYF. The CDR3 nucleotides are TGTGCTTGGGACAGGGGGCCCAACGAGCAGTACTTC. Supplemented by reference TRBV30 and TRBJ2-7, the full variable domain reads SQTIHQWPATLVQPVGSPLSLECTVEGTSNPNLYWYRQAAGRGLQLLFYSVGIGQISSEVPQNLSASRPQDRQFILSSKKLLLSDSGFYLCAWDRGPNEQYFGPGTRLTVT.

This clone was detected once. This chain joins TRBV6-5 and TRBJ1-2; D is unclear. Trimming removed 6 bases from V and 4 bases from J, with 15 bases in between. Per germline, CDR1 MNHEY and CDR2 SVGAGI. This CDR3 spans 14 amino acids. This CDR3 is CASSQGRELYGYTF. In DNA, the CDR3 is TGTGCCAGCAGCCAAGGACGGGAGCTCTATGGCTACACCTTC.

The chain couples TRBV11-2 to TRBJ2-3; 9 positions match TRBD1. Losses at the gene ends were 5 bases for V and 5 bases for J; bases not matched to a gene: 8. The CDR3 consists of 15 residues. Germline V lookup: CDR1 SGHAT, CDR2 FQNNGV. The CDR3 sequence is CASSHYRGRGDTQYF. The CDR3, as DNA: TGTGCCAGCAGCCACTACAGGGGGCGCGGAGATACGCAGTATTTT.

The rearrangement links TRBV14 to TRBJ1-3; 8 bases fit TRBD1. The germline V gene has CDR1 SGHDN and CDR2 FVKESK. This CDR3 spans 12 amino acids. The V and J ends lost 4 bases and 7 bases, in that order; junction bases with no gene match: 0. The CDR3 loop reads CASSRDRNTIYF. DNA of the CDR3: TGTGCCAGCAGCCGGGACAGGAACACCATATATTTT.

The sample holds a few counts of this clone. The rearrangement uses TRBV7-2 and TRBJ1-5; D gene ambiguous. This CDR3 contains 13 residues. CDR1 and CDR2 (germline): SGHTA, FQGNSA. The germline V and J ends were trimmed by 5 bases and 1 base, with 6 bases remaining between them. The DNA of the CDR3 is TGTGCCAGCAGCCTCAGAAGCAATCAGCCCCAGCATTTT. It encodes CASSLRSNQPQHF.

The rearrangement joins TRBV5-4 to TRBJ2-1; D may be TRBD1 (7 bases). Germline CDR1 SGHNT, CDR2 YYREEE (reference sequence). The germline V and J ends were trimmed by 4 bases and 3 bases, with 14 bases remaining between them. The CDR3 covers 15 residues. CDR3 sequence reads: CASSIRQGGYNEQFF. CDR3 nucleotides: TGTGCCAGCAGCATCCGGCAGGGGGGCTACAATGAGCAGTTCTTC. The full variable domain, its missing parts supplied by reference TRBV5-4 and TRBJ2-1, is ETGVTQSPTHLIKTRGQQVTLRCSSQSGHNTVSWYQQALGQGPQFIFQYYREEENGRGNFPPRFSGLQFPNYSSELNVNALELDDSALYLCASSIRQGGYNEQFFGPGTRLTVL.

This clone came up a few times. The genes are TRBV5-6 and TRBJ2-7; 8 nucleotides line up with TRBD1. The CDR3 sequence is 16 residues long. J lost 0 bases, V lost 1 base, and 6 bases had no gene match. Germline CDR1 SGHDT, CDR2 YYEEEE. CDR3 nucleotides: TGTGCCAGCAGCTTGTTGCAGGGGGCAAACTCCTACGAGCAGTACTTC. It codes for CASSLLQGANSYEQYF.

The J gene is TRBJ2-1, the V gene TRBV5-1; 10 bases map to TRBD1. After removal of 4 bases from V and 8 bases from J, the junction contained 6 bases not matched to a gene. This CDR3 has 14 residues. The germline gives CDR1 SGHRS, CDR2 YFSETQ. The CDR3 spells CASSVGQGLYEQFF. CDR3 sequence (DNA): TGCGCCAGCAGCGTGGGACAGGGGTTGTATGAGCAGTTCTTC.

The chain employs TRBV7-2 and TRBJ2-2; 9 bases map to TRBD1. The ends lost 4 bases at V and 5 bases at J; junction bases unmatched: 5. The CDR3 is made up of 15 amino acids. CDR1 and CDR2 (germline): SGHTA, FQGNSA. The CDR3 loop is CASSSDRGWTGELFF. The DNA for the CDR3 is TGTGCCAGCAGCTCCGACAGGGGGTGGACCGGGGAGCTGTTTTTT.

CDR3 bases: TGTGCCAGCAGCCACTTCTCAAACTCTGGAAACACCATATATTTT. This sequence encodes CASSHFSNSGNTIYF. The chain links TRBV6-6 to TRBJ1-3, with D unresolved. Germline V CDR1 and CDR2: MNHNY, SVGAGI (reference sequence). Deletions cut 6 bases from V and 0 bases from J, with 12 bases between. The CDR3 is 15 amino acids.

J is TRBJ1-3 and V is TRBV6-6; no clear D gene. With 10 bases removed from V and 2 bases from J, the gap between germline ends came to 15 bases. This CDR3 region has 14 residues. Germline V CDR1 and CDR2: MNHNY, SVGAGI (reference sequence). The chain's CDR3 is CATAEDSTGNTIYF. The CDR3 DNA reads as TGTGCCACCGCCGAGGATTCAACTGGAAACACCATATATTTT.

This rearrangement joins TRBV28 to TRBJ2-4, with 9 nucleotides matching TRBD2. The CDR3 spans 18 residues. Per the germline V gene, CDR1 is MDHEN and CDR2 is SYDVKM. V trimming: 6 bases; J trimming: 0 bases; junction bases outside the gene matches: 12. In DNA form, the CDR3 reads TGTGCCAGCAGCCACCAGACCCGACTAGCGGAAGCCAAAAACATTCAGTACTTC. Residues: CASSHQTRLAEAKNIQYF.

A note on this clone: The junction does not match germline at one end; this may be a read error. The rearrangement uses TRBV5-1 and TRBJ2-3, with D maybe TRBD1 (6 bases). There are 14 residues in the CDR3. Germline V CDR1 and CDR2: SGHRS, YFSETQ. The CDR3 DNA follows: TGCGCCGGCAGCTTTGACAGGCCCGCAGATACGCAGTATTTT. Protein product: CAGSFDRPADTQYF.

This chain connects TRBV10-2 to TRBJ2-2; a weak D match, TRBD2 (5 bases). The CDR3 runs 14 residues. Germline CDR1 and CDR2: WSHSY and SAAADI. V gave up 4 bases and J gave up 8 bases, with 14 bases separating them. The CDR3 loop reads CASSVLVKEGELFF. CDR3 DNA: TGCGCCAGCAGTGTACTAGTTAAAGAGGGGGAGCTGTTTTTT.

This chain joins TRBV14 and TRBJ2-5; 9 nucleotides agree with TRBD1. From germline, CDR1 is SGHDN and CDR2 FVKESK. The CDR3 length is 15 residues. V lost 4 bases and J lost 7; bases outside the gene matches: 10. CDR3 amino acids: CASSPWDREYVTQYF. The CDR3 DNA follows: TGTGCCAGCAGCCCCTGGGACAGGGAGTATGTGACCCAGTACTTC.

The chain carries TRBV6-6 and TRBJ1-4; D may be TRBD1 (6 bases). Deletions cut 7 bases from V and 8 bases from J, with 20 bases between. CDR1 is MNHNY, CDR2 SVGAGI, per germline (reference sequence). This CDR3 contains 15 residues. CDR3 amino acids: CASNEGGGGLEKLFF. Here the CDR3 DNA reads TGTGCCAGCAACGAGGGGGGGGGAGGGTTGGAAAAACTGTTTTTT.

The chain has TRBV6-1 and TRBJ1-5, with D unclear. CDR3 length: 15 amino acids. The germline gives CDR1 MNHNS, CDR2 SASEGT. The ends were cut back, 7 bases at V and 3 bases at J, with 16 bases in the middle. Here the CDR3 reads CASTKTLKFNQPQHF. CDR3 DNA sequence: TGTGCCAGCACTAAAACGCTGAAGTTCAATCAGCCCCAGCATTTT.